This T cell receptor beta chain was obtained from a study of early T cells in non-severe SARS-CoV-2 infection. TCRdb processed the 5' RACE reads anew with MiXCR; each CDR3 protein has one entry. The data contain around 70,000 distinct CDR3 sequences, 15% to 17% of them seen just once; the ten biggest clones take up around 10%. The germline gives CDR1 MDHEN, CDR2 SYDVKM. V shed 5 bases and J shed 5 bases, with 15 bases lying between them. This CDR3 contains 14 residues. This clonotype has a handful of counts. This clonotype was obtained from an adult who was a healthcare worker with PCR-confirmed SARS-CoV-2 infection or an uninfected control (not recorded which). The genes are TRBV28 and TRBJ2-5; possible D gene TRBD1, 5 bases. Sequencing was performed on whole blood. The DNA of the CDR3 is TGTGCCAGCAGTCACAGGAGAACTGGGGAGACCCAGTACTTC. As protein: CASSHRRTGETQYF. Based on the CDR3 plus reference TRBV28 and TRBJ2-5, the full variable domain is DVKVTQSSRYLVKRTGEKVFLECVQDMDHENMFWYRQDPGLGLRLIYFSYDVKMKEKGDIPEGYSVSREKKERFSLILESASTNQTSMYLCASSHRRTGETQYFGPGTRLLVL.